Sequencing of this T cell receptor (beta chain) was carried out in a study of glioma-infiltrating T cells after dendritic cell vaccination. Input was roughly 2.2 ug genomic DNA, or all available if less. Profiled with immunoSEQ multiplex PCR; TCRdb holds only in-frame clones, not every one. The profile covers 80,000 to 100,000 clones, with around 80% appearing a single time and less than 7% taken by the ten largest. All glioblastoma patients lacked an isocitrate dehydrogenase mutation. The CDR3 is 14 residues long. Germline V gene lookup returns CDR1 MNHEY and CDR2 SVGAGI. V gave up 8 bases and J gave up 6 bases; unmatched junction bases: 11.

The TCR comes from a human donor with glioblastoma. The sample here was blood, taken before dendritic cell vaccination. The J gene is TRBJ2-5, the V gene TRBV6-5; 8 bases match TRBD2. The CDR3 DNA is TGTGCCAGCCGCCTAGGGAGCGGGAGACAGACCCAGTACTTC. It translates to CASRLGSGRQTQYF.